The clone carrying this T cell receptor (beta chain) was seen only once. Its antigen is still unknown. These data come from a study of cytomegalovirus exposure and HLA in healthy donors. Study at large: A later analysis reported the same platform for the 110 or so validation repertoires and the approximately 670 first-cohort repertoires.

This table comes from immunoSEQ multiplex PCR, and its TCRdb copy is limited to in-frame clones, with some not included. The sample carries some 150,000 clones, approximately 91% recorded once. General study findings and limits: First-cohort TCR clusters tended to co-occur in the 120 or so validation repertoires, a later analysis found. Using the classifier, cytomegalovirus status was reportedly diagnosed with high specificity and sensitivity.

The sequence was collected from a woman aged 18-29 years in good health and CMV-seropositive. The sequenced sample consisted of PBMCs.

The DNA for the CDR3 is TGTGCCAGCAGCTTAGACCGGCTAGCCGGCGGTCGGTACAATGAGCAGTTCTTC. It yields the protein CASSLDRLAGGRYNEQFF. The chain recombines TRBV11-3 with TRBJ2-1; tentative D call: TRBD2 (5 bases). Trimming cost V 0 bases and J 4 bases, with 19 bases left between them. Per the germline V gene, CDR1 is SGHNT and CDR2 is YENEEA. CDR3 size: 18 residues.